The 21 T cell receptor beta chains below come from one sample, sequenced in a study of T-cell memory formation after mild COVID-19. Each CDR3 protein is one row after TCRdb ran MiXCR on the 5' RACE reads. The top ten clones hold around 12% of a sample with under 650,000 distinct CDR3 sequences, roughly 18% of them seen once. Sequencing was performed on PBMCs or a T cell subset sorted from them (not recorded which). The receptors here all came from an adult woman who had mild COVID-19 (a few samples of this study predate the infection). Cell type and time point are not known.

The chain has TRBV4-1 and TRBJ2-1; tentative D call: TRBD1 (5 bases). CDR1 is MGHRA and CDR2 is YSYEKL in the germline V gene. Trimming shortened V by 1 base and J by 2 bases, and 15 bases separated the two germline ends. This CDR3 comprises 17 residues. The CDR3 protein is CASSQVVQARPYNEQFF. CDR3 DNA sequence: TGCGCCAGCAGCCAAGTTGTACAGGCCAGGCCCTACAATGAGCAGTTCTTC.

CDR3 sequence: CASSEGLSTSTDTQYF. The CDR3, as DNA: TGTGCCAGCAGTGAGGGCCTGTCAACGAGCACAGATACGCAGTATTTT. This chain connects TRBV2 to TRBJ2-3; D unresolved. Trimming removed 3 bases at V and 0 bases at J, with 13 bases between. The V gene's germline CDR1 is SNHLY and CDR2 FYNNEI. This CDR3 is 16 amino acids long.

Only a few counts were recorded for this clonotype. The chain combines TRBV4-1 with TRBJ2-3; a weak D match, TRBD2 (6 bases). CDR1 MGHRA and CDR2 YSYEKL come from the germline V gene. The CDR3 has 16 amino acids. Trimming shortened V by 0 bases and J by 1 base, and 11 bases separated the two germline ends. In nucleotides, the CDR3 is TGCGCCAGCAGCCAAGATCCGGGGGTCGGCACAGATACGCAGTATTTT. Its translation is CASSQDPGVGTDTQYF.

This clonotype has a handful of counts. The chain is built from TRBV29-1 and TRBJ2-7, with a weak D call TRBD2 (7 bases). CDR1 is SQVTM and CDR2 is ANQGSEA in the germline V gene. The CDR3 spans 16 residues. V lost 0 bases, J lost 3 bases, and 18 bases lay in between. The CDR3 loop reads CSVEDEGAGAVYEQYF. The CDR3, as DNA: TGCAGCGTTGAAGACGAAGGGGCGGGGGCGGTCTACGAGCAGTACTTC.

This clonotype was observed a handful of times. This chain uses TRBV4-2 with TRBJ1-2, with 7 bases lining up with TRBD1. Germline-derived CDR1 and CDR2 are LGHNA and YNFKEQ. The CDR3 extends over 14 amino acids. With 4 bases clipped from V and 2 bases from J, the junction kept 4 bases outside the gene matches. DNA of the CDR3: TGTGCCAGCAGCCGACAGGGTGGAAACTATGGCTACACCTTC. It is translated as CASSRQGGNYGYTF.

V and J are TRBV7-3 and TRBJ1-1; tentatively, D is TRBD1 (5 bases). In germline, CDR1 is SGHTA, CDR2 FQGTGA. Between the trimmed V and J ends, which lost 1 base and 5 bases, there was a span of 11 bases. The CDR3 has 14 amino acids. For the CDR3, the DNA is TGTGCCAGCAGCTTAAGTCCCGGACAAACTGAAGCTTTCTTT. As protein: CASSLSPGQTEAFF.

The V and J genes are TRBV4-2 and TRBJ2-3; 8 bases are a match to TRBD2. The CDR3 sequence is 15 residues long. Trimming removed 1 base from V and 6 bases from J; junction bases left unmatched: 6. From germline, CDR1 is LGHNA and CDR2 YNFKEQ. The CDR3 region has the DNA TGTGCCAGCAGCCAAGGGGGCAGCGGGAGTGATACGCAGTATTTT. As protein: CASSQGGSGSDTQYF.

This clonotype has only one observation. In DNA form, the CDR3 reads TGTGCCAGCAGACCTGCTCGGGGGGGATCACACTACGAGCAGTACTTC. This gives the protein CASRPARGGSHYEQYF. V is TRBV27 and J is TRBJ2-7; 8 bases are a match to TRBD2. The CDR3 has 16 amino acids. From germline, CDR1 is MNHEY and CDR2 SMNVEV (reference sequence). Trimming cost V 6 bases and J 3 bases; bases outside gene matches: 13.

This clonotype appeared a few times. The V gene is TRBV29-1, the J gene TRBJ1-5, with D perhaps TRBD1 (5 bases). Germline loops: CDR1 SQVTM, CDR2 ANQGSEA. The V end lost 2 bases, the J end lost 2 bases, and 7 bases lay between the germline ends. This CDR3 comprises 13 residues. Here the CDR3 reads CSVETGGNQPQHF. CDR3 nucleotide sequence: TGCAGCGTTGAAACGGGGGGCAATCAGCCCCAGCATTTT.

This clonotype has only a few counts. The CDR3 DNA reads TGCAGCGTTGAAGATTATCCGTTGGGGGCTGGGGCCAACGTCCTGACTTTC. It codes for CSVEDYPLGAGANVLTF. J is TRBJ2-6 and V is TRBV29-1; either TRBD1 or TRBD2 may supply D (5 bases each). CDR3 length: 17 amino acids. V lost 0 bases and J 2 bases, leaving 14 bases between the germline ends. In germline, CDR1 is SQVTM, CDR2 ANQGSEA.

This chain links TRBV19 with TRBJ2-1; TRBD1 aligns across 9 bases. Looked up from germline, CDR1 is LNHDA and CDR2 is SQIVND (reference sequence). This CDR3 comprises 17 residues. Losses at the gene ends were 0 bases for V and 2 bases for J; bases not matched to a gene: 5. CDR3 loop: CASSIDVGDRAYNEQFF. The DNA of the CDR3 is TGTGCCAGTAGTATAGACGTAGGGGACAGGGCCTACAATGAGCAGTTCTTC. Together with reference TRBV19 and TRBJ2-1, the CDR3 gives the full variable domain: DGGITQSPKYLFRKEGQNVTLSCEQNLNHDAMYWYRQDPGQGLRLIYYSQIVNDFQKGDIAEGYSVSREKKESFPLTVTSAQKNPTAFYLCASSIDVGDRAYNEQFFGPGTRLTVL.

The DNA for the CDR3 is TGCGCCAGCAGCATGAGTGACATCTATGGCTACACCTTC. Translated, it gives CASSMSDIYGYTF. The chain uses TRBV5-1 and TRBJ1-2; unclear D gene. Germline V gene lookup returns CDR1 SGHRS and CDR2 YFSETQ. The V end was cut by 4 bases, the J end by 4 bases, with 11 bases between. CDR3 length: 13 residues.

The chain has TRBV24-1 and TRBJ2-1; TRBD1 is a possible D gene (6 bases). The CDR3 is 13 residues long. Germline V gene lookup returns CDR1 KGHDR and CDR2 SFDVKD. The V and J ends lost 7 bases and 5 bases respectively, with 11 bases between them. Here the CDR3 reads CATRYRADNEQFF. CDR3 nucleotide sequence: TGTGCCACCAGGTACAGGGCGGACAATGAGCAGTTCTTC.

In this sample, this clonotype turned up a few times. This chain uses TRBV20-1 with TRBJ2-1; D tentatively reads TRBD1 or TRBD2 (6 bases each). CDR1 and CDR2 from the germline V gene are DFQATT and SNEGSKA (reference sequence). This CDR3 contains 14 residues. V dropped 3 bases and J dropped 0 bases, with 9 bases sitting between them. CDR3 DNA sequence: TGCAGTGCTAGCGGGGGCGGCTCCTACAATGAGCAGTTCTTC. It codes for CSASGGGSYNEQFF.

The gene calls are TRBV5-1 and TRBJ2-3, with 13 bases matching TRBD2. The CDR3 has 18 amino acids. Looked up from germline, CDR1 is SGHRS and CDR2 is YFSETQ. The junction had 6 bases not matched to a gene; V was cut back by 0 bases and J by 2 bases. The CDR3 region is CASSLAGLAGENTDTQYF. The CDR3 nucleotides read TGCGCCAGCAGCTTGGCCGGACTAGCGGGGGAAAACACAGATACGCAGTATTTT.

This clonotype was detected only a few times. The chain joins TRBV25-1 to TRBJ2-1; 14 bases align to TRBD2. This CDR3 contains 16 residues. Trimming cost V 6 bases and J 8 bases; bases outside gene matches: 9. The V gene's germline CDR1 is MGHDK and CDR2 SYGVNS. CDR3 sequence (DNA): TGTGCCAGCAGCCCGGGACTAGCGGGAGAGAGCGATGAGCAGTTCTTC. Translated, it gives CASSPGLAGESDEQFF. Full variable domain (outside the CDR3, taken from reference TRBV25-1 and TRBJ2-1): EADIYQTPRYLVIGTGKKITLECSQTMGHDKMYWYQQDPGMELHLIHYSYGVNSTEKGDLSSESTVSRIRTEHFPLTLESARPSHTSQYLCASSPGLAGESDEQFFGPGTRLTVL.

The chain joins TRBV19 to TRBJ2-7; perhaps TRBD1 as D (6 bases). There are 13 residues in the CDR3. V lost 7 bases and J lost 1, with 11 bases in between. CDR1 is LNHDA, CDR2 SQIVND, per germline (reference sequence). The CDR3 is CASMSGQSYEQYF. CDR3 nucleotide sequence: TGTGCCAGTATGTCTGGACAGTCCTACGAGCAGTACTTC.

This clonotype was counted a few times. The rearrangement joins TRBV5-1 to TRBJ2-5; D uncertain. The V end was cut by 4 bases, the J end by 2 bases, with 18 bases between. The germline V gene has CDR1 SGHRS and CDR2 YFSETQ. This CDR3 is 16 amino acids long. The CDR3 loop reads CASSTPRTEIQETQYF. The CDR3 bases are TGCGCCAGCAGCACACCCAGAACAGAGATACAAGAGACCCAGTACTTC.

This clonotype was counted between two and nine times. V is TRBV12-3 or TRBV12-4 and J is TRBJ1-1; perhaps TRBD1 as D (5 bases). Trimming removed 3 bases at V and 8 bases at J, with 7 bases between. This CDR3 has 11 amino acids. The CDR3 loop is CASSLNREAFF. The CDR3 nucleotides read TGTGCCAGCAGTTTGAACAGGGAAGCTTTCTTT.

Of note for this clonotype: A much larger clone lies a single base off, so this may be a read error. This chain joins TRBV6-6 and TRBJ2-7, with 9 nucleotides matching TRBD2. The V segment lost 2 bases and the J segment 6 bases; nucleotides outside the gene matches: 2. This CDR3 is built from 13 residues. CDR1 MNHNY and CDR2 SVGAGI come from the germline V gene (reference sequence). The CDR3: CASSYGGGGEQYF. The CDR3 coding sequence is TGTGCCAGCAGTTACGGCGGGGGGGGCGAGCAGTACTTC.

In this sample, this clonotype turned up a few times. The rearrangement uses TRBV11-2 and TRBJ2-5; 14 bases agree with TRBD2. V was pared by 5 bases and J by 4 bases, with 6 bases of the junction left unmatched. This CDR3 comprises 16 residues. Germline V lookup: CDR1 SGHAT, CDR2 FQNNGV. The DNA of the CDR3 is TGTGCCAGCAGCACCTCCGGGACTAGCGGGAGAGAGACCCAGTACTTC. Its protein is CASSTSGTSGRETQYF.